This T cell receptor beta chain was retrieved from a study of blood T cell repertoires in COVID-19. This CDR3 spans 14 amino acids. CDR1 and CDR2 (germline): SGHRS, YFSETQ. V lost 0 bases and J lost 4, with 8 bases in between. Generated by immunoSEQ multiplex PCR, the TCRdb table keeps only in-frame clones and is missing some. Here the sample spans some 200,000 clones, 82% being singletons. This chain uses TRBV5-1 with TRBJ2-1; perhaps TRBD1 as D (6 bases). The sequencing sample was made of peripheral blood. The receptor was isolated from a woman between 40 and 55 years old with acute or convalescent COVID-19. The CDR3 spells CASSLAGAYNEQFF. Written as DNA, the CDR3 is TGCGCCAGCAGCTTGGCAGGGGCGTACAATGAGCAGTTCTTC. The complete variable domain, with remaining parts taken from reference TRBV5-1 and TRBJ2-1, reads KAGVTQTPRYLIKTRGQQVTLSCSPISGHRSVSWYQQTPGQGLQFLFEYFSETQRNKGNFPGRFSGRQFSNSRSEMNVSTLELGDSALYLCASSLAGAYNEQFFGPGTRLTVL.